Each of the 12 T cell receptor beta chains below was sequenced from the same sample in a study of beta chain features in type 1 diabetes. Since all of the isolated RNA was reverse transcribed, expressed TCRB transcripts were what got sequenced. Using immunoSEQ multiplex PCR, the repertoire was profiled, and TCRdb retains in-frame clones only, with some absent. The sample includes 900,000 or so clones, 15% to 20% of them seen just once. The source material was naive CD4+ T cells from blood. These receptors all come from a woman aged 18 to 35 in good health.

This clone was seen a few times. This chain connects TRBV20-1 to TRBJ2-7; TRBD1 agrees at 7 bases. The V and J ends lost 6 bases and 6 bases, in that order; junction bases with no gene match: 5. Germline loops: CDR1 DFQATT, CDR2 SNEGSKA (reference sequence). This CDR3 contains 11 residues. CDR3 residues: CSAIGTAEQYF. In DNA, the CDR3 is TGCAGTGCAATCGGGACAGCCGAGCAGTACTTC.

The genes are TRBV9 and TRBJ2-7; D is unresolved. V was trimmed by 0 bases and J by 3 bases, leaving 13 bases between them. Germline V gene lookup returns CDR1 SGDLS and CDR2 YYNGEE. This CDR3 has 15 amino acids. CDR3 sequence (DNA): TGTGCCAGCAGCGTAGGTGACAAAAAGGACTACGAGCAGTACTTC. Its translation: CASSVGDKKDYEQYF.

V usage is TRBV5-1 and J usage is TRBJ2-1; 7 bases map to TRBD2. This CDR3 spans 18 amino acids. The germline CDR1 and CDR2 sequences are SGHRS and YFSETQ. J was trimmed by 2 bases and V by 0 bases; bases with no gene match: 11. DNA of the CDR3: TGCGCCAGCAGCTTGGTCCTGGGCGGGACTAACACCTACAATGAGCAGTTCTTC. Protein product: CASSLVLGGTNTYNEQFF.

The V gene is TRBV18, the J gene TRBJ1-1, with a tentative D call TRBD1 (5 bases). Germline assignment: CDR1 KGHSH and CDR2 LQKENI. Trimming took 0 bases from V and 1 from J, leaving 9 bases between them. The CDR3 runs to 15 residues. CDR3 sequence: CASSPPSGPNTEAFF. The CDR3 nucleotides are TGTGCCAGCTCACCACCGTCAGGGCCGAACACTGAAGCTTTCTTT.

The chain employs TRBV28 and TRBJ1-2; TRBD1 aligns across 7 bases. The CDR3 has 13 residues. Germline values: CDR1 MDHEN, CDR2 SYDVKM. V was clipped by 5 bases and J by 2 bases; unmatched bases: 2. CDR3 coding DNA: TGTGCCAGCAGTCCGGGACAGAACTATGGCTACACCTTC. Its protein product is CASSPGQNYGYTF.

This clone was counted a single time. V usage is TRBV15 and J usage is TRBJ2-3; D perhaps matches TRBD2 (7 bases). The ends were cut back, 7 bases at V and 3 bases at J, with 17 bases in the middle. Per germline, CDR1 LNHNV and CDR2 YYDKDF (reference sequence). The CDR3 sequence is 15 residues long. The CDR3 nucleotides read TGTGCCACCAAACCAGGGGAGGGGGTTACAGATACGCAGTATTTT. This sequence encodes CATKPGEGVTDTQYF.

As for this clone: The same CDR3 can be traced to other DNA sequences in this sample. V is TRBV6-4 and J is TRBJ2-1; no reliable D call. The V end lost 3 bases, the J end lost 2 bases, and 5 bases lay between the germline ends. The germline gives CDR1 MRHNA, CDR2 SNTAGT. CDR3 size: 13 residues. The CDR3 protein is CASSDFPYNEQFF. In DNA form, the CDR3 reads TGTGCCAGCAGTGATTTTCCCTACAATGAGCAGTTCTTC.

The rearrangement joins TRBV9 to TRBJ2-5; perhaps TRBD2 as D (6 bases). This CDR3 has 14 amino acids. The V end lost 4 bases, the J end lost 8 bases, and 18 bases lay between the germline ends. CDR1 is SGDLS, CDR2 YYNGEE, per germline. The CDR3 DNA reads TGTGCCAGCAGCACGGAGGGGCGGAAGGAAACCCAGTACTTC. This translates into CASSTEGRKETQYF. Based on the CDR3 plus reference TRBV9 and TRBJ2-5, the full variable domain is DSGVTQTPKHLITATGQRVTLRCSPRSGDLSVYWYQQSLDQGLQFLIQYYNGEERAKGNILERFSAQQFPDLHSELNLSSLELGDSALYFCASSTEGRKETQYFGPGTRLLVL.

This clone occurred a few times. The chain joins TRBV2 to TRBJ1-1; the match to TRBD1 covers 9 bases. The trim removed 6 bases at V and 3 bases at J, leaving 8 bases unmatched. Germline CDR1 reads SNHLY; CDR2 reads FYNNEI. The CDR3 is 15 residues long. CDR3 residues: CASSGQGPSYTEAFF. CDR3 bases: TGTGCCAGCAGCGGACAGGGGCCTTCGTACACTGAAGCTTTCTTT.

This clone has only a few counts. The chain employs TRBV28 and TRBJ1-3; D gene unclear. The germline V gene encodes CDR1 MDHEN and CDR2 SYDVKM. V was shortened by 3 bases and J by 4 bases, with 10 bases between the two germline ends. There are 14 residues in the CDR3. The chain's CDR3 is CASSLIGSGNTIYF. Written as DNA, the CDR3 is TGTGCCAGCAGTTTGATAGGTTCAGGAAACACCATATATTTT.

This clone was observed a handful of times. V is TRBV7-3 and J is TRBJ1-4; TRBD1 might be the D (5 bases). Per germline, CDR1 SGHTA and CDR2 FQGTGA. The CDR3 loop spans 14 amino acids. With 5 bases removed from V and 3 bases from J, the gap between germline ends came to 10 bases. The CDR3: CASSLRVANEKLFF. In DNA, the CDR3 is TGTGCCAGCAGCCTCAGGGTTGCTAATGAAAAACTGTTTTTT.

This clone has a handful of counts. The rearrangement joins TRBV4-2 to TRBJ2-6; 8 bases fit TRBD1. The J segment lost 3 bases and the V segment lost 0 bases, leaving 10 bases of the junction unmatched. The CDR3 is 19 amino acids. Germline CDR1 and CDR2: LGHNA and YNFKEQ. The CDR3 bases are TGTGCCAGCAGCCAAGATAGTCAGGGGGCGGTGAGTGGGGCCAACGTCCTGACTTTC. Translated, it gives CASSQDSQGAVSGANVLTF.